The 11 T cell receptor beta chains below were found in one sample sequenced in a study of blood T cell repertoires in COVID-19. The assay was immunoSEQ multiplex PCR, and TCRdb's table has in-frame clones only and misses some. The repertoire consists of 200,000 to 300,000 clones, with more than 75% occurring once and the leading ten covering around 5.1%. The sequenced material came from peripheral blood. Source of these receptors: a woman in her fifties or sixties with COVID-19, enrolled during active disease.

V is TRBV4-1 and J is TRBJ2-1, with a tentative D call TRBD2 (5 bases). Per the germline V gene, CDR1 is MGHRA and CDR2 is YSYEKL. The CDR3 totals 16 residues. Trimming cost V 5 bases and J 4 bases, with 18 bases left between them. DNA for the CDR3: TGCGCCAGCAGCGGAGGAAGCGGAGAGGGATACAATGAGCAGTTCTTC. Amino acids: CASSGGSGEGYNEQFF.

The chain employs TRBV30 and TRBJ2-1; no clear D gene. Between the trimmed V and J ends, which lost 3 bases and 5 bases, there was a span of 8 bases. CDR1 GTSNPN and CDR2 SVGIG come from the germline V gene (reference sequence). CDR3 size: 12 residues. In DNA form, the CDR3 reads TGTGCCTGGAGCCCTATACACAATGAGCAGTTCTTC. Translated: CAWSPIHNEQFF.

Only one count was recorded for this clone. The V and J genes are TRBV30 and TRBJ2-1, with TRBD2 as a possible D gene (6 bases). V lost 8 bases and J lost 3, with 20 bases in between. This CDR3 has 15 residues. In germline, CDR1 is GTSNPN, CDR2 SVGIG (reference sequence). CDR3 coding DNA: TGTGCCCTGGACCCTGTGAGCGGGCGCTACAATGAGCAGTTCTTC. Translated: CALDPVSGRYNEQFF.

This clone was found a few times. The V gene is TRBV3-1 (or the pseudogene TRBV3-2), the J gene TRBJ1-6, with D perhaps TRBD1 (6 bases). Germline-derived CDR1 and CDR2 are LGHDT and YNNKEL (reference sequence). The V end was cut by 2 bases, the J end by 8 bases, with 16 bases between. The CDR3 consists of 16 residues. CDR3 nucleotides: TGTGCCAGCAGCCAAAATCGCGTGGGGGCCGATTCACCCCTCCACTTT. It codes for CASSQNRVGADSPLHF.

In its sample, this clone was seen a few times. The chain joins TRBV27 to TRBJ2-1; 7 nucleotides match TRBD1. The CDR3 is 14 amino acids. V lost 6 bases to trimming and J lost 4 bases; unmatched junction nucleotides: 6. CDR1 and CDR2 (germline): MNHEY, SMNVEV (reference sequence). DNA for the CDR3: TGTGCCAGCAGCCCCCGGACAGGTTACAATGAGCAGTTCTTC. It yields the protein CASSPRTGYNEQFF.

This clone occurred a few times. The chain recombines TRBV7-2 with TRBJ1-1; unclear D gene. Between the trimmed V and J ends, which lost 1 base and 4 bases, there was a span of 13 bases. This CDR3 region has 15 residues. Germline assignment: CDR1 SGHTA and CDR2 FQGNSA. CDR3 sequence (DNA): TGTGCCAGCAGCTTAGTAAGAGGGAAGGGCACTGAAGCTTTCTTT. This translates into CASSLVRGKGTEAFF.

The CDR3 DNA is TGCAGCGTTGTAACCGGGACAGGGAACACTGAAGCTTTCTTT. Translated, it gives CSVVTGTGNTEAFF. The rearrangement uses TRBV29-1 and TRBJ1-1; the match to TRBD1 covers 8 bases. CDR1 SQVTM and CDR2 ANQGSEA come from the germline V gene. The CDR3 is 14 residues long. V trimming: 4 bases; J trimming: 1 base; junction bases outside the gene matches: 5.

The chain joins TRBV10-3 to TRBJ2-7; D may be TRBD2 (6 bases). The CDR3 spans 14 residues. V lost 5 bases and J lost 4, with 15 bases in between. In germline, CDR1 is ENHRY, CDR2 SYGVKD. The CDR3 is CAISPGGSGYEQYF. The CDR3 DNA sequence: TGTGCCATCAGTCCTGGGGGGAGTGGGTACGAGCAGTACTTC.

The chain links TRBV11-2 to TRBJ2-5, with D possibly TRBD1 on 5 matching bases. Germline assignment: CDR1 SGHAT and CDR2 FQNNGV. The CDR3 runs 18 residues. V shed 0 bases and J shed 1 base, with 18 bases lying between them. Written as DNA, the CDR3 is TGTGCCAGCAGCTTAGATCTGGGGCGGAGCAGGCCCCAAGAGACCCAGTACTTC. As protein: CASSLDLGRSRPQETQYF. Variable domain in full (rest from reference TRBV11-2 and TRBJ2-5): EAGVAQSPRYKIIEKRQSVAFWCNPISGHATLYWYQQILGQGPKLLIQFQNNGVVDDSQLPKDRFSAERLKGVDSTLKIQPAKLEDSAVYLCASSLDLGRSRPQETQYFGPGTRLLVL.

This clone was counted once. In DNA, the CDR3 is TGTGCCAGCAGCCAAGATGGGGGGGCCTATAATGAAAAACTGTTTTTT. Translated: CASSQDGGAYNEKLFF. The rearrangement joins TRBV4-2 to TRBJ1-4; D is possibly TRBD1 (6 bases). Germline CDR1 reads LGHNA; CDR2 reads YNFKEQ. The CDR3 sequence is 16 residues long. Trimming took off 0 bases at V and 4 bases at J, with 12 bases between the two ends.

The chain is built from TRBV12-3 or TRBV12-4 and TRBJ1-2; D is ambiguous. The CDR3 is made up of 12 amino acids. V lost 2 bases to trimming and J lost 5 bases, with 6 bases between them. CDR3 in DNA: TGTGCCAGCAGTTTACGGGAATATGGCTACACCTTC. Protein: CASSLREYGYTF.